The 5 T cell receptor beta chains in this list originate from one sample, sequenced in a study of blood T cell repertoires in COVID-19 (TCRdb year 2020). Library preparation employed the immunoSEQ multiplex PCR assay. The table was pulled from immuneACCESS by TCRdb, which kept in-frame rearrangements only. Such tables lose some clones; where checked, under half of the loss comes from unresolved V genes, and the rest has no known cause. This sample has around 31,000 clones in its table, and 80% to 90% of those were observed once. Of the sample, around 9.1% falls within the top ten clones. What was sequenced was peripheral blood. The source is a man in his 60s with acute or convalescent COVID-19.

The chain couples TRBV9 to TRBJ2-7, with D maybe TRBD2 (5 bases). Germline CDR1 is SGDLS and CDR2 is YYNGEE. V lost 0 bases to trimming and J lost 3 bases, with 10 bases between them. The CDR3 loop spans 14 amino acids. This CDR3 is CASSVGAAGYEQYF. Written as DNA, the CDR3 is TGTGCCAGCAGCGTAGGAGCGGCAGGCTACGAGCAGTACTTC.

This clone occurred once. The gene calls are TRBV12-5 and TRBJ2-2, with 12 bases matching TRBD1. The CDR3 consists of 16 residues. Germline V gene sequence: CDR1 LGHNT, CDR2 FRNRAP. The junction had 5 bases not matched to a gene; V was cut back by 3 bases and J by 6 bases. In DNA form, the CDR3 reads TGTGCTAGTGGTTTTGGGACAGGGGGCCGACCCGGGGAGCTGTTTTTT. This gives the protein CASGFGTGGRPGELFF.

The table lists this clone with a few counts. V and J are TRBV10-3 and TRBJ2-1, with 7 bases matching TRBD2. Germline CDR1 is ENHRY and CDR2 is SYGVKD. V lost 10 bases and J lost 5; bases outside the gene matches: 5. This CDR3 has 12 residues. The CDR3 sequence is CATASGDNEQFF. CDR3 sequence (DNA): TGTGCCACTGCGAGCGGGGACAATGAGCAGTTCTTC.

The V gene is TRBV6-6, the J gene TRBJ2-7; D may be TRBD2 (5 bases). V was shortened by 6 bases and J by 3 bases, with 15 bases between the two germline ends. The CDR3 consists of 14 residues. Germline CDR1 MNHNY, CDR2 SVGAGI (reference sequence). The DNA for the CDR3 is TGTGCCAGCAGCCCCCCTCGCACTAGCTACGAGCAGTACTTC. This translates into CASSPPRTSYEQYF.

This chain joins TRBV7-8 and TRBJ1-6; possibly TRBD1 for D (6 bases). Trimming shortened V by 1 base and J by 10 bases, and 14 bases separated the two germline ends. Germline loops: CDR1 SGHVS, CDR2 FQNEAQ. The CDR3 is 15 residues long. CDR3 protein: CASSLDLRTGSPLHF. CDR3 DNA: TGTGCCAGCAGCTTAGACCTACGCACAGGGTCACCCCTCCACTTT.